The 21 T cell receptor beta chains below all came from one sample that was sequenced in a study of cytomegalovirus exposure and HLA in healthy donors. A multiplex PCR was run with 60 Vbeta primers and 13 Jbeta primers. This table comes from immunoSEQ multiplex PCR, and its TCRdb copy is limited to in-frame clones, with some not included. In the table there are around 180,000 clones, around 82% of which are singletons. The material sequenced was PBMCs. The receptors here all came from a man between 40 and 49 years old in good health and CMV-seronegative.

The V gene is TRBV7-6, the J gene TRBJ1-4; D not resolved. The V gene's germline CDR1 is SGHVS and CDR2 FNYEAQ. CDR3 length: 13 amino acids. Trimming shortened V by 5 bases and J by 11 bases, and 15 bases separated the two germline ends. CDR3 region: CASSPLREDKLFF. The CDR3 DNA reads TGTGCCAGCAGCCCCTTGAGGGAGGATAAACTGTTTTTT.

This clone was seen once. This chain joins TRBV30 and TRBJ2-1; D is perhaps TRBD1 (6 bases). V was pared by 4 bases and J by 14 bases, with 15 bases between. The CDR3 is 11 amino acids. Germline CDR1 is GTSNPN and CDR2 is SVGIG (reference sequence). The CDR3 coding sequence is TGTGCCTGGACTTATCGGGACATGAAGTTCTTC. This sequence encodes CAWTYRDMKFF.

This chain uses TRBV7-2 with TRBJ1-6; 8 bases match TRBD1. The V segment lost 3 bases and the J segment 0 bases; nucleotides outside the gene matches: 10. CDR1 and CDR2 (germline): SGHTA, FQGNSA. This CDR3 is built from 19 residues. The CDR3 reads CASSFDRGPSSSYNSPLHF. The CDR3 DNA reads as TGTGCCAGCAGCTTTGACAGGGGTCCTTCTAGCTCCTATAATTCACCCCTCCACTTT.

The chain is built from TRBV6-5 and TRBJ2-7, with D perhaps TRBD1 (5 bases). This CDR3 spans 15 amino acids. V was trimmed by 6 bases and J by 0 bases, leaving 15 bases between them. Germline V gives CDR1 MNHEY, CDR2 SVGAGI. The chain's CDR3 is CASRRRQSASYEQYF. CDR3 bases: TGTGCCAGCAGGAGAAGACAGTCTGCCTCCTACGAGCAGTACTTC.

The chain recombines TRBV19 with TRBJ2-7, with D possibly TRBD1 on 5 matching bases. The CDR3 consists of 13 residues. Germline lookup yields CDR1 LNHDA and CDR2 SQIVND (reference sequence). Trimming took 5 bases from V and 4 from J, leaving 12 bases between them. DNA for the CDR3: TGTGCCAGTAGTGAAGCTAGGGGATACGAGCAGTACTTC. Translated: CASSEARGYEQYF.

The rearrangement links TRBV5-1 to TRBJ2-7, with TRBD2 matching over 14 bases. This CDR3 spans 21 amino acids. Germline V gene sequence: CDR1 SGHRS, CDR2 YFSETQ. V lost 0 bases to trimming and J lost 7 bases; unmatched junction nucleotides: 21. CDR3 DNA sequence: TGCGCCAGCAGCTTGGCAGTGAACGGACTAGCGGGGGGTACCCGGCCATGGGAGCAGTACTTC. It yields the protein CASSLAVNGLAGGTRPWEQYF.

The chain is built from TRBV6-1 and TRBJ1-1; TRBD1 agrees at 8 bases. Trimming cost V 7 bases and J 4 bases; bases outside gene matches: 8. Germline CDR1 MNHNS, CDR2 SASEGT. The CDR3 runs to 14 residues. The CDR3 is CASMAGGVGTEAFF. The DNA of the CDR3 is TGTGCCAGCATGGCAGGGGGCGTAGGCACTGAAGCTTTCTTT.

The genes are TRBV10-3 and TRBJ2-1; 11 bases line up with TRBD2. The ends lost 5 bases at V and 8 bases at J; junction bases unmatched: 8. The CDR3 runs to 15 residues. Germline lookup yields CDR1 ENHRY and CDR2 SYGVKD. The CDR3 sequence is CAISLAGGPPHEQFF. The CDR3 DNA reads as TGTGCCATCAGTTTAGCGGGGGGGCCCCCTCATGAGCAGTTCTTC.

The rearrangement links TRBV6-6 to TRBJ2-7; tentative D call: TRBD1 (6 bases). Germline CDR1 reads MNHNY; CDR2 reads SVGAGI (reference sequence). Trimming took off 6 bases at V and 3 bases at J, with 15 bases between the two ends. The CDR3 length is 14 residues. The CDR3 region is CASSRGQLYYEQYF. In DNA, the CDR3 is TGTGCCAGCAGCCGTGGACAGCTCTACTACGAGCAGTACTTC.

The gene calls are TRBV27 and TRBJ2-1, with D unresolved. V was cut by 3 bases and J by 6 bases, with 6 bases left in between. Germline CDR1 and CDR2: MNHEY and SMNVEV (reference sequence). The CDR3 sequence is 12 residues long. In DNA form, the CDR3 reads TGTGCCAGCAGTTTTCGGAGCAATGAGCAGTTCTTC. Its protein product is CASSFRSNEQFF.

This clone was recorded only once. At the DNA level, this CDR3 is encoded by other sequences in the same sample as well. This chain's CDR3 is CASSQDSSTDTQYF. The CDR3, as DNA: TGCGCCAGCAGCCAAGATTCGAGCACAGATACGCAGTATTTT. This chain links TRBV4-3 with TRBJ2-3; no reliable D call. Germline CDR1 and CDR2: LGHNA and YSLEER. V lost 0 bases and J lost 0, with 4 bases in between. CDR3 size: 14 residues.

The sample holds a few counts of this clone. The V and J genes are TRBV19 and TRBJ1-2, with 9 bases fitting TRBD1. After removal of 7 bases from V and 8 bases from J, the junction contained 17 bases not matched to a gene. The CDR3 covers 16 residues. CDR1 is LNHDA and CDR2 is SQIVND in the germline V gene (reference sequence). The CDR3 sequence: CASTPGATGGITGYTF. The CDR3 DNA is TGTGCCAGTACCCCGGGGGCTACAGGGGGCATAACAGGCTACACCTTC.

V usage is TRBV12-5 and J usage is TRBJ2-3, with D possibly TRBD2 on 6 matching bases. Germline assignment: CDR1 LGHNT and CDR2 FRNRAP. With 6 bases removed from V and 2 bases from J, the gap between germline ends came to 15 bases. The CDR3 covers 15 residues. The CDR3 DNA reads TGTGCTAGTGGCTCCTCTAGCGTCCTCACAGATACGCAGTATTTT. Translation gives CASGSSSVLTDTQYF.

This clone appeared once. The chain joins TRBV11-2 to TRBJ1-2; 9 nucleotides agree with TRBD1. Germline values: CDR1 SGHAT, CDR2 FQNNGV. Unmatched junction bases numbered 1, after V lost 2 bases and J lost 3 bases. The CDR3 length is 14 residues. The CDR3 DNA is TGTGCCAGCAGCTTACGGACAGGGGACTATGGCTACACCTTC. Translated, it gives CASSLRTGDYGYTF.

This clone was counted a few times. CDR3 protein: CASRGPAGTYQETQYF. In DNA, the CDR3 is TGCGCCAGCAGAGGTCCGGCGGGGACGTACCAAGAGACCCAGTACTTC. This chain uses TRBV5-1 with TRBJ2-5, with D possibly TRBD2 on 6 matching bases. The CDR3 is made up of 16 amino acids. Germline loops: CDR1 SGHRS, CDR2 YFSETQ. Trimming pared 5 bases from V and 0 bases from J, leaving 17 bases between.

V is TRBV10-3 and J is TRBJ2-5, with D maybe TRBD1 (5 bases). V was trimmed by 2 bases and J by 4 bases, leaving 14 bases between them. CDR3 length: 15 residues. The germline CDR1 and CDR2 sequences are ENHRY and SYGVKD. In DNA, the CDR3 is TGTGCCATCAGTGAGGAGCAGGGCCTTGGAGAGACCCAGTACTTC. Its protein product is CAISEEQGLGETQYF.

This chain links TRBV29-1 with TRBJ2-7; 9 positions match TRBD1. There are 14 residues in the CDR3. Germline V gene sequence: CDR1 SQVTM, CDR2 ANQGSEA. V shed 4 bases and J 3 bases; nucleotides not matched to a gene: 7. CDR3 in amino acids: CSVGLTGGNYEQYF. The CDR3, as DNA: TGCAGCGTTGGTCTTACAGGGGGCAACTACGAGCAGTACTTC.

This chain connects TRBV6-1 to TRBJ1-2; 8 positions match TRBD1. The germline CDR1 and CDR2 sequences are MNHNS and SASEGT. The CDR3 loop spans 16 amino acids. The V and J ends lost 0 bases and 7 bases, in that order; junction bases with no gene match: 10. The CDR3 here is CASSEAGRTGMIGYTF. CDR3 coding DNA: TGTGCCAGCAGTGAAGCTGGTCGGACAGGGATGATTGGCTACACCTTC.

CDR3 bases: TGCGCCAGCAGCCAAGATTGGATAGGGACAGGGGGCACAGATACGCAGTATTTT. Amino acids: CASSQDWIGTGGTDTQYF. This chain links TRBV4-3 with TRBJ2-3; 10 positions match TRBD1. The CDR3 consists of 18 residues. The trim removed 0 bases at V and 1 base at J, leaving 7 bases unmatched. The germline gives CDR1 LGHNA, CDR2 YSLEER.

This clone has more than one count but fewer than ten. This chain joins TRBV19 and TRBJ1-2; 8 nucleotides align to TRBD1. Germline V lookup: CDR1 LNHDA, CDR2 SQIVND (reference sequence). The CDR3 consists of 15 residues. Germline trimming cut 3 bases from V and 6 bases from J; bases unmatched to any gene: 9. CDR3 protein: CASSIPYGQGHGYTF. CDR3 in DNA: TGTGCCAGTAGTATCCCCTATGGACAGGGCCATGGCTACACCTTC. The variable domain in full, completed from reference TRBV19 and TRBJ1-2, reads DGGITQSPKYLFRKEGQNVTLSCEQNLNHDAMYWYRQDPGQGLRLIYYSQIVNDFQKGDIAEGYSVSREKKESFPLTVTSAQKNPTAFYLCASSIPYGQGHGYTFGSGTRLTVV.

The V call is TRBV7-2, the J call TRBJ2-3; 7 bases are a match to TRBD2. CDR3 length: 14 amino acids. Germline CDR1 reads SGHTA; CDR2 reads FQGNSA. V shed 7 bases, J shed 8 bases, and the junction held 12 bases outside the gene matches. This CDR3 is CASKIARGGSTQYF. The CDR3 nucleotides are TGTGCCAGCAAAATAGCGAGGGGCGGGAGTACGCAGTATTTT.